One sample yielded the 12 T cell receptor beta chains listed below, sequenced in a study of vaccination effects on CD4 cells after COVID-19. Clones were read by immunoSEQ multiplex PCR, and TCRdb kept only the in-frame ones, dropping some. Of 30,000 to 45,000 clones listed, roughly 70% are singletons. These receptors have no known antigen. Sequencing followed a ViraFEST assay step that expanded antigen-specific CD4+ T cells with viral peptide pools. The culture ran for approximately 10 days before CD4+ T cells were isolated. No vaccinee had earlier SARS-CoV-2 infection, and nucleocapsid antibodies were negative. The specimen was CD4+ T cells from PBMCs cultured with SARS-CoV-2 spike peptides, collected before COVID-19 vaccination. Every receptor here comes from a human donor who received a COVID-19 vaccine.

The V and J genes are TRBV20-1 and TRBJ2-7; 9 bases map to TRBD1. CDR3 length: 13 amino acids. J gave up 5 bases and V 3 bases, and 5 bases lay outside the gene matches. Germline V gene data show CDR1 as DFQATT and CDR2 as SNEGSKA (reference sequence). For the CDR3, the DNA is TGCAGTGCTAGTGCACAGGGGGCAGACGAGCAGTACTTC. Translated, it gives CSASAQGADEQYF.

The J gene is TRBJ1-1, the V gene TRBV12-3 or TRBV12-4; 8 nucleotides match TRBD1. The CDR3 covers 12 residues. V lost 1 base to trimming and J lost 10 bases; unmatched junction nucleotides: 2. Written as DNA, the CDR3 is TGTGCCAGCAGTTTAGGACAGGGGCGAGCTTTCTTT. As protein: CASSLGQGRAFF.

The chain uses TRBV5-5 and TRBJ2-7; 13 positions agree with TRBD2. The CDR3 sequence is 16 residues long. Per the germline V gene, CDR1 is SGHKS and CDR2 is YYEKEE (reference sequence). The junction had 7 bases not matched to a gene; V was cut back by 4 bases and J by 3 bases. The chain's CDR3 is CASSAGLAGARYEQYF. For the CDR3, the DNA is TGTGCCAGCAGCGCCGGACTAGCGGGAGCTCGCTACGAGCAGTACTTC. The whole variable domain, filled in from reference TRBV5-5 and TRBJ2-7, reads DAGVTQSPTHLIKTRGQQVTLRCSPISGHKSVSWYQQVLGQGPQFIFQYYEKEERGRGNFPDRFSARQFPNYSSELNVNALLLGDSALYLCASSAGLAGARYEQYFGPGTRLTVT.

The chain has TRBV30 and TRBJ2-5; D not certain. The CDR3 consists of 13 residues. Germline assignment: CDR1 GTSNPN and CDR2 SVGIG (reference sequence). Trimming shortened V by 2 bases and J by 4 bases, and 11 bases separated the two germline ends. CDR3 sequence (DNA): TGTGCCTGGAGTCCTAGTGGGGTAGAGACCCAGTACTTC. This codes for CAWSPSGVETQYF.

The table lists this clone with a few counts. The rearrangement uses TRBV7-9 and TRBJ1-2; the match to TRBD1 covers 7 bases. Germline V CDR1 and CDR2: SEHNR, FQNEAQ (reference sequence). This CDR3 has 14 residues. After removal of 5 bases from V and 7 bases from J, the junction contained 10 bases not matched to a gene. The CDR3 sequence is CASSPKQGMGGYTF. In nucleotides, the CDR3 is TGTGCCAGCAGCCCGAAACAGGGGATGGGTGGCTACACCTTC.

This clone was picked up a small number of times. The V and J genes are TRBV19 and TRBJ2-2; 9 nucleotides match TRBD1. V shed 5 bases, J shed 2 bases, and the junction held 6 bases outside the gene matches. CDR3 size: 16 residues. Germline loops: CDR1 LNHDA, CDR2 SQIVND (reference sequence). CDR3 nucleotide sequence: TGTGCCAGTAGTGCCTACAGGGGGCTTAACACCGGGGAGCTGTTTTTT. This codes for CASSAYRGLNTGELFF.

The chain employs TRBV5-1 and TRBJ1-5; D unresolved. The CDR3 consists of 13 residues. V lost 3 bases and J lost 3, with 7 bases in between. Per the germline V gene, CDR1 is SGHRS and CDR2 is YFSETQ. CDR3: CASSSGTNQPQHF. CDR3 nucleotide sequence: TGCGCCAGCAGCTCCGGAACCAATCAGCCCCAGCATTTT.

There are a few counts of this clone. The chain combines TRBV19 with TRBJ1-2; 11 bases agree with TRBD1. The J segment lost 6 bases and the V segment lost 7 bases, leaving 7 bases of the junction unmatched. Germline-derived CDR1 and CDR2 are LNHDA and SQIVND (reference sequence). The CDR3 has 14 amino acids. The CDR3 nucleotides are TGTGCCAGTACCCCGGGACAGGGGGTAAATGGCTACACCTTC. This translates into CASTPGQGVNGYTF.

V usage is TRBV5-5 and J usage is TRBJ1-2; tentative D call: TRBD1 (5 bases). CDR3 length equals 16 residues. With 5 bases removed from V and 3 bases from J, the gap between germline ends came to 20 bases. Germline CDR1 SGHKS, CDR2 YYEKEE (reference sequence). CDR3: CASREVVGRADYGYTF. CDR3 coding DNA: TGTGCCAGCAGGGAAGTTGTGGGGCGGGCGGACTATGGCTACACCTTC. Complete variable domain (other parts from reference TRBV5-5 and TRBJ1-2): DAGVTQSPTHLIKTRGQQVTLRCSPISGHKSVSWYQQVLGQGPQFIFQYYEKEERGRGNFPDRFSARQFPNYSSELNVNALLLGDSALYLCASREVVGRADYGYTFGSGTRLTVV.

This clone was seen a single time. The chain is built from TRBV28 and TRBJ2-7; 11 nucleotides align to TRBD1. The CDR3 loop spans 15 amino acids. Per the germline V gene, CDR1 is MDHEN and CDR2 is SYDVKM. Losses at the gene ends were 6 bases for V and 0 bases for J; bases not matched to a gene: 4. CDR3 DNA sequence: TGTGCCAGCAGGCTTGGACAGGGGGCCTCCTACGAGCAGTACTTC. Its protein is CASRLGQGASYEQYF. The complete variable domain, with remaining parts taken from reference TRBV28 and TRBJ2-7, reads DVKVTQSSRYLVKRTGEKVFLECVQDMDHENMFWYRQDPGLGLRLIYFSYDVKMKEKGDIPEGYSVSREKKERFSLILESASTNQTSMYLCASRLGQGASYEQYFGPGTRLTVT.

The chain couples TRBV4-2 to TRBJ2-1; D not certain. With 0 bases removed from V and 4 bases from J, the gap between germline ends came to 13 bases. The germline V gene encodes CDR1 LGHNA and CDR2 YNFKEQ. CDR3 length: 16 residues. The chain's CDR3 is CASSQDRIGSYNEQFF. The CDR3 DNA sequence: TGTGCCAGCAGCCAAGATCGAATTGGTTCATACAATGAGCAGTTCTTC.

CDR3 loop: CASSLGSGGSSAGELFF. The DNA of the CDR3 is TGCGCCAGCAGCTTGGGTAGCGGGGGGTCTTCTGCCGGGGAGCTGTTTTTT. This chain connects TRBV5-1 to TRBJ2-2; 10 nucleotides line up with TRBD2. Germline V gene sequence: CDR1 SGHRS, CDR2 YFSETQ. This CDR3 has 17 residues. The J segment lost 6 bases and the V segment lost 0 bases, leaving 8 bases of the junction unmatched.